This TCR beta chain was documented in a study of T cell repertoires in cytomegalovirus infection. One entry per CDR3 protein, called by TCRdb with MiXCR from the reads. The table lists some 270,000 distinct CDR3 sequences, around 15% of them singletons. Trimming took 4 bases from V and 3 from J, leaving 22 bases between them. CDR3 length: 18 residues. From germline, CDR1 is SGHNT and CDR2 YYREEE (reference sequence). The sequenced sample consisted of CD8+ T cells from PBMCs. The sequence was obtained from a human donor in good health (CMV status not recorded). Some clones in this sample may be carry-over from other donors' samples. The V call is TRBV5-4, the J call TRBJ2-2; unclear D gene. CDR3 nucleotides: TGTGCCAGCAGCCCCGCGGCCGGACGAGATAAGGACACCGGGGAGCTGTTTTTT. It is translated as CASSPAAGRDKDTGELFF. Together with reference TRBV5-4 and TRBJ2-2, the CDR3 gives the full variable domain: ETGVTQSPTHLIKTRGQQVTLRCSSQSGHNTVSWYQQALGQGPQFIFQYYREEENGRGNFPPRFSGLQFPNYSSELNVNALELDDSALYLCASSPAAGRDKDTGELFFGEGSRLTVL.